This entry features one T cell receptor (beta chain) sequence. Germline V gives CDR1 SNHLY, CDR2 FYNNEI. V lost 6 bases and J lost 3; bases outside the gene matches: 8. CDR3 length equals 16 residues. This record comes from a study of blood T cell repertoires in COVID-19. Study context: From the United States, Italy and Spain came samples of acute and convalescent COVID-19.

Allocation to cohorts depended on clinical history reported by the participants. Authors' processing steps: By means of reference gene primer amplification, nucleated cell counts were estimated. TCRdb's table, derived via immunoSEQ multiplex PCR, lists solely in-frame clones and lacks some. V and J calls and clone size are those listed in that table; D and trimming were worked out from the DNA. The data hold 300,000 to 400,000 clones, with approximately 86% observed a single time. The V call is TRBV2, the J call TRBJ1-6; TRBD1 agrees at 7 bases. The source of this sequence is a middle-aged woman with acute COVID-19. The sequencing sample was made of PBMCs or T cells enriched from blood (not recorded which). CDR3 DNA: TGTGCCAGCAGGCGGGGCAGGGGGGTCTATAATTCACCCCTCCACTTT. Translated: CASRRGRGVYNSPLHF.